A selection of T cell receptor beta chains follows, all from one sample in a study of sequential checkpoint blockade in melanoma. The table came from immunoSEQ multiplex PCR; TCRdb's copy has only in-frame clones and leaves some out. The table includes over 8,000 clones, 70% to 85% detected once. The material was CD8+ T cells sorted from blood (inferred from file names), obtained from a patient given nivolumab and ipilimumab in sequence. Source of these receptors: a human donor with melanoma. The CDR3 runs from the conserved cysteine through the conserved F or W. A D gene is named only where the DNA matches it firmly. Clone size appears in some rows only: once, few, many, or a class for an expanded clone.

TRBD2	TRBV10-3	TRBJ2-7	few	CAITPLAGYEQYF	TGTGCCATCACCCCGTTAGCGGGCTACGAGCAGTACTTC
.	TRBV2	TRBJ2-7	once	CASSYRGSYEQYF	TGTGCCAGCAGCTATCGAGGATCCTACGAGCAGTACTTC
.	TRBV2	TRBJ1-1	.	CASSDEGNTEAFF	TGTGCCAGCAGTGATGAGGGGAACACTGAAGCTTTCTTT
.	TRBV5-6	TRBJ1-2	.	CASSWPRQSDGYTF	TGTGCCAGCAGCTGGCCCCGACAGTCCGATGGCTACACCTTC
.	TRBV4-3	TRBJ1-2	.	CASSQGTAVRYGYTF	TGCGCCAGCAGCCAAGGGACAGCGGTTAGATATGGCTACACCTTC
TRBD1	TRBV2	TRBJ1-2	.	CASRRGTERHNYGYTF	TGTGCCAGCAGGAGGGGGACAGAACGACATAACTATGGCTACACCTTC
TRBD2	TRBV2	TRBJ2-7	.	CASSEAWLAGGPYEQYF	TGTGCCAGCAGTGAAGCGTGGCTAGCGGGGGGGCCCTACGAGCAGTACTTC
TRBD1	TRBV27	TRBJ2-7	.	CASRLGTGNLYEQYF	TGTGCCAGCCGCCTGGGGACAGGGAACCTCTACGAGCAGTACTTC
.	TRBV19	TRBJ1-1	.	CASSPYRENTEAFF	TGTGCCAGTAGTCCGTACAGGGAGAACACTGAAGCTTTCTTT
.	TRBV19	TRBJ1-1	.	CASSRSLNTEAFF	TGTGCCAGTAGTCGCAGTCTGAACACTGAAGCTTTCTTT
.	TRBV18	TRBJ2-7	.	CASSPTRDTASYEQYF	TGTGCCAGCTCACCAACCCGGGACACCGCCTCCTACGAGCAGTACTTC
TRBD1	TRBV7-8	TRBJ1-1	few	CASSPTGRTEAFF	TGTGCCAGCAGCCCGACAGGGCGTACTGAAGCTTTCTTT
.	TRBV19	TRBJ2-7	few	CASSIAGSSYEQYF	TGTGCCAGTAGTATTGCAGGCAGCTCCTACGAGCAGTACTTC
.	TRBV21-1	TRBJ1-1	few	CASFPLSETEAFF	TGTGCCAGTTTCCCTTTATCGGAGACTGAAGCTTTCTTT
.	TRBV27	TRBJ1-2	once	CASRGGYYGYTF	TGTGCCAGCAGGGGGGGGTACTATGGCTACACCTTC
TRBD1	TRBV19	TRBJ1-2	once	CASSYLTGKDGYTF	TGTGCCAGTAGCTACCTGACAGGGAAAGATGGCTACACCTTC
.	TRBV4-3	TRBJ2-5	.	CASSQDTGETQYF	TGCGCCAGCAGCCAAGATACGGGGGAGACCCAGTACTTC
.	TRBV6-6	TRBJ2-7	few	CASRDGGTYEQYF	TGTGCCAGCAGAGACGGAGGTACCTACGAGCAGTACTTC
TRBD1	TRBV28	TRBJ2-7	.	CASSFYTGTGTYEQYF	TGTGCCAGCAGTTTCTATACCGGGACAGGGACCTACGAGCAGTACTTC
TRBD1	TRBV5-1	TRBJ2-7	.	CASSLAEGAEQYF	TGCGCCAGCAGCTTGGCCGAGGGGGCCGAGCAGTACTTC
.	TRBV27	TRBJ1-2	.	CASSFRRSDYGYTF	TGTGCCAGCAGTTTCCGGAGAAGCGACTATGGCTACACCTTC
TRBD2	TRBV27	TRBJ2-1	.	CASSTGTSLRNEQFF	TGTGCCAGCAGCACTGGGACTAGCCTTAGAAATGAGCAGTTCTTC
.	TRBV7-8	TRBJ1-2	.	CASSYSQGYYGYTF	TGTGCCAGCAGCTACTCACAGGGATACTATGGCTACACCTTC
.	TRBV5-6	TRBJ1-5	.	CASSLSGNQPQHF	TGTGCCAGCAGCTTGTCAGGGAATCAGCCCCAGCATTTT
.	TRBV7-9	TRBJ2-7	few	CASIRYEQYF	TGTGCCAGCATTAGATACGAGCAGTACTTC
.	TRBV10-1	TRBJ2-7	.	CASLRYEQYF	TGCGCCAGCCTACGTTACGAGCAGTACTTC
.	TRBV27	TRBJ2-7	.	CASSLTGGYYEQYF	TGTGCCAGCAGTTTAACTGGAGGGTACTACGAGCAGTACTTC
.	TRBV5-4	TRBJ1-1	few	CASSLAVGDTEAFF	TGTGCCAGCAGCTTGGCGGTAGGGGACACTGAAGCTTTCTTT
TRBD1	TRBV6-4	TRBJ1-2	few	CASSDSTGGHMNYGYTF	TGTGCCAGCAGTGACTCGACAGGGGGACACATGAACTATGGCTACACCTTC
.	TRBV7-2	TRBJ1-5	.	CASSTESARGNQPQHF	TGTGCCAGCAGCACGGAGAGCGCCAGGGGCAATCAGCCCCAGCATTTT
.	TRBV10-1	TRBJ1-3	once	CASSESGGSGNTIYF	TGCGCCAGCAGTGAGTCGGGGGGCTCTGGAAACACCATATATTTT
.	TRBV7-9	TRBJ1-5	few	CASSSEGTASQPQHF	TGTGCCAGCAGCTCAGAAGGGACTGCGAGTCAGCCCCAGCATTTT
.	TRBV5-6	TRBJ2-7	once	CASSFSFRETNTYEGQYF	TGTGCCAGCAGCTTTAGTTTTCGGGAGACGAATACCTACGAGGGGCAGTACTTC
TRBD1	TRBV5-1	TRBJ2-7	.	CASGIRTGLYEQYF	TGCGCCAGCGGAATAAGGACAGGGCTCTACGAGCAGTACTTC
.	TRBV14	TRBJ2-7	.	CASSGLEGYEQYF	TGTGCCAGCAGCGGTCTAGAAGGCTACGAGCAGTACTTC
TRBD1	TRBV4-2	TRBJ2-7	once	CASSQDPEGTGGYEQYF	TGTGCCAGCAGCCAAGATCCGGAAGGGACAGGGGGGTACGAGCAGTACTTC
.	TRBV7-9	TRBJ1-6	.	CASSLSGSSYNSPLHF	TGTGCCAGCAGCTTAAGCGGTAGCTCCTATAATTCACCCCTCCACTTT
TRBD1	TRBV2	TRBJ1-4	.	CASSGGQGNEKLFF	TGTGCCAGCAGTGGGGGACAGGGTAATGAAAAACTGTTTTTT
.	TRBV2	TRBJ1-6	.	CASRLDSSYNSPLHF	TGTGCCAGCAGACTGGACAGCTCCTATAATTCACCCCTCCACTTT
.	TRBV7-9	TRBJ1-2	.	CASTSGGYGYTF	TGTGCCAGCACATCAGGAGGCTATGGCTACACCTTC
TRBD1	TRBV6-5	TRBJ2-7	.	CASSRQGREQYF	TGTGCCAGCAGCCGACAGGGGCGCGAGCAGTACTTC
.	TRBV7-2	TRBJ1-2	.	CASSPRIDRPLYGYTF	TGTGCCAGCAGCCCTCGCATCGACAGGCCGCTCTATGGCTACACCTTC
.	TRBV10-3	TRBJ2-7	.	CAISDQGGSGEQYF	TGTGCCATCAGTGATCAGGGCGGATCGGGCGAGCAGTACTTC
TRBD1	TRBV5-1	TRBJ1-2	.	CASSLATGGYDGYTF	TGCGCCAGCAGCTTGGCGACAGGGGGATACGATGGCTACACCTTC
TRBD1	TRBV27	TRBJ1-2	.	CASSLVRARGTPWGGYTF	TGTGCCAGCAGCTTAGTCCGGGCCAGGGGGACCCCCTGGGGTGGCTACACCTTC
TRBD1	TRBV5-1	TRBJ2-7	.	CASSDPLTGESAYEQYF	TGCGCCAGCAGCGACCCCCTGACAGGGGAATCGGCCTACGAGCAGTACTTC
.	TRBV27	TRBJ2-6	.	CASSRTPSGANVLTF	TGTGCCAGCAGTAGGACACCCTCTGGGGCCAACGTCCTGACTTTC
.	TRBV27	TRBJ1-6	.	CASRPGSNSPLHF	TGTGCCAGCAGGCCGGGATCAAATTCACCCCTCCACTTT
TRBD2	TRBV5-1	TRBJ2-7	.	CASSLAGGLLYGQYF	TGCGCCAGCAGCTTAGCGGGGGGGTTACTCTACGGGCAGTACTTC
TRBD1	TRBV4-2	TRBJ1-2	.	CASSQGTGDGYTF	TGTGCCAGCAGCCAAGGGACAGGGGACGGCTACACCTTC
TRBD1	TRBV28	TRBJ1-5	.	CASRLDRVDQPQHF	TGTGCCAGCAGATTAGACAGGGTCGATCAGCCCCAGCATTTT
.	TRBV5-1	TRBJ2-6	.	CASSLVEQGRLLSGANVLTF	TGCGCCAGCAGCTTGGTGGAACAGGGTAGGCTTCTCTCTGGGGCCAACGTCCTGACTTTC
TRBD1	TRBV7-8	TRBJ1-1	.	CASSLEGQQNTEAFF	TGTGCCAGCAGCTTAGAGGGACAGCAGAACACTGAAGCTTTCTTT
.	TRBV4-2	TRBJ1-1	.	CASSQRGEVWPEAFF	TGTGCCAGCAGCCAACGGGGGGAAGTCTGGCCCGAAGCTTTCTTT
.	TRBV7-2	TRBJ1-5	.	CASSLGSRDYQPQHF	TGTGCCAGCAGCTTAGGCTCCAGGGATTATCAGCCCCAGCATTTT